Listed below are T cell receptor beta chains from one sample, sequenced in a study of T cells in localized non-small cell lung cancer. Sequenced by immunoSEQ multiplex PCR; TCRdb stores in-frame clones only, minus some. The sample consists of approximately 20,000 clones, around nine tenths of them appearing once. Sequenced material: peripheral blood, taken before any cancer treatment. The source of these receptors is a male donor aged 60 or older with stage I squamous cell lung carcinoma. The CDR3 runs from the conserved cysteine through the conserved F or W. D genes are given only for firm matches. The listing skips clone size in some rows; elsewhere it reads once, few, many or a size class.

abundance: few; j_gene: TRBJ1-3; d_gene: .; len: 12; v_gene: TRBV29-1; CDR3nt: TGCAGTGGAGGTGGAGGTGGAAACACCATATATTTT; CDR3aa: CSGGGGGNTIYF
abundance: .; j_gene: TRBJ2-7; d_gene: TRBD2; len: 14; v_gene: TRBV29-1; CDR3nt: TGCAGCGTTGAAGATCAGTGGACGGGAGGAGAGCAGTACTTC; CDR3aa: CSVEDQWTGGEQYF
abundance: .; j_gene: TRBJ1-1; d_gene: .; len: 14; v_gene: TRBV6-6; CDR3nt: TGTGCCAGCAGTTACTCACAGGTTGGCACTGAAGCTTTCTTT; CDR3aa: CASSYSQVGTEAFF
abundance: .; j_gene: TRBJ2-1; d_gene: .; len: 15; v_gene: TRBV19; CDR3nt: TGTGCCAGTAGTATAGCCTTGGGAACCTACAATGAGCAGTTCTTC; CDR3aa: CASSIALGTYNEQFF
abundance: .; j_gene: TRBJ2-5; d_gene: .; len: 16; v_gene: TRBV14; CDR3nt: TGTGCCAGCAGCCAAGATCCAACAGGTGGCCAAGAGACCCAGTACTTC; CDR3aa: CASSQDPTGGQETQYF
abundance: .; j_gene: TRBJ1-2; d_gene: .; len: 14; v_gene: TRBV7-2; CDR3nt: TGTGCCAGCAGCTTTCAGGGGCCCTACTATGGCTACACCTTC; CDR3aa: CASSFQGPYYGYTF
abundance: .; j_gene: TRBJ2-1; d_gene: .; len: 17; v_gene: TRBV14; CDR3nt: TGTGCCAGCAGCCACCGGTTAGCGGCCAGCTCCTACAATGAGCAGTTCTTC; CDR3aa: CASSHRLAASSYNEQFF
abundance: .; j_gene: TRBJ1-1; d_gene: .; len: 11; v_gene: TRBV18; CDR3nt: TGTGCCAGCTCACCCCTCAATGAAGCTTTCTTT; CDR3aa: CASSPLNEAFF
abundance: .; j_gene: TRBJ2-2; d_gene: .; len: 15; v_gene: TRBV11-2; CDR3nt: TGTGCCAGCAGCTTTTCCCCTGACAGAACCGGGGAGCTGTTTTTT; CDR3aa: CASSFSPDRTGELFF
abundance: .; j_gene: TRBJ1-4; d_gene: .; len: 17; v_gene: TRBV4-2; CDR3nt: TGTGCCAGCAGCCAGGTGGGGAGCGGGAAGCCCAATGAAAAACTGTTTTTT; CDR3aa: CASSQVGSGKPNEKLFF
abundance: .; j_gene: TRBJ2-5; d_gene: .; len: 15; v_gene: TRBV21-1; CDR3nt: TGTGCCAGCAGCAAAGGAGGGGAGTGGTCGGAGACCCAGTACTTC; CDR3aa: CASSKGGEWSETQYF
abundance: .; j_gene: TRBJ2-5; d_gene: .; len: 13; v_gene: TRBV10-1; CDR3nt: TGCGCCAGTTCACCCTTGGACGGCGAGACCCAGTACTTC; CDR3aa: CASSPLDGETQYF
abundance: .; j_gene: TRBJ1-1; d_gene: .; len: 14; v_gene: TRBV7-2; CDR3nt: TGTGCCAGCAGCTTCACCTCAGGGTCCACTGAAGCTTTCTTT; CDR3aa: CASSFTSGSTEAFF
abundance: .; j_gene: TRBJ2-5; d_gene: .; len: 12; v_gene: TRBV19; CDR3nt: TGTGCCAGTAAAGACTTCCAAGAGACCCAGTACTTC; CDR3aa: CASKDFQETQYF
abundance: .; j_gene: TRBJ2-2; d_gene: .; len: 15; v_gene: TRBV4-3; CDR3nt: TGCGCCAGCAGCCCGGGGACGACTTTTCCCGGGGAGCTGTTTTTT; CDR3aa: CASSPGTTFPGELFF
abundance: .; j_gene: TRBJ2-3; d_gene: .; len: 13; v_gene: TRBV11-3; CDR3nt: TGTGCCAGCAGCTCGGACTCGGGGGATACGCAGTATTTT; CDR3aa: CASSSDSGDTQYF
abundance: once; j_gene: TRBJ2-7; d_gene: TRBD1; len: 18; v_gene: TRBV27; CDR3nt: TGTGCCAGCAGTTTGACCCCTCCCTTTACAGGGGGCCCCTACGAGCAGTACTTC; CDR3aa: CASSLTPPFTGGPYEQYF
abundance: .; j_gene: TRBJ2-7; d_gene: .; len: 15; v_gene: TRBV28; CDR3nt: TGTGCCAGCAGTTTAGTGGCAGAGCCTTCCTACGAGCAGTACTTC; CDR3aa: CASSLVAEPSYEQYF
abundance: .; j_gene: TRBJ2-1; d_gene: TRBD2; len: 18; v_gene: TRBV18; CDR3nt: TGTGCCAGCTCACCAACCCCCCCGGGGGGTTATGATGGGAATGAGCAGTTCTTC; CDR3aa: CASSPTPPGGYDGNEQFF
abundance: .; j_gene: TRBJ2-3; d_gene: .; len: 12; v_gene: TRBV11-3; CDR3nt: TGTGCCAGCAGCCTAGATGCAGATACGCAGTATTTT; CDR3aa: CASSLDADTQYF
abundance: .; j_gene: TRBJ1-5; d_gene: .; len: 16; v_gene: TRBV28; CDR3nt: TGTGCCAGCAGTTTTGGAGCGGGGGTTACAAATCAGCCCCAGCATTTT; CDR3aa: CASSFGAGVTNQPQHF
abundance: once; j_gene: TRBJ2-7; d_gene: TRBD2; len: 15; v_gene: TRBV10-2; CDR3nt: TGCGCCAGCGGGGGAGGGGAGCGGGGCTCCTACGAGCAGTACTTC; CDR3aa: CASGGGERGSYEQYF
abundance: .; j_gene: TRBJ1-5; d_gene: TRBD1; len: 18; v_gene: TRBV19; CDR3nt: TGTGCCAGTAGTATTCCCCGGGACAGTGGAGTTAGCAATCAGCCCCAGCATTTT; CDR3aa: CASSIPRDSGVSNQPQHF
abundance: once; j_gene: TRBJ2-5; d_gene: .; len: 14; v_gene: TRBV30; CDR3nt: TGTGCCTGGAGTTTGAGAAGGGGTCGGGAGACCCAGTACTTC; CDR3aa: CAWSLRRGRETQYF
abundance: .; j_gene: TRBJ1-1; d_gene: .; len: 15; v_gene: TRBV6-6; CDR3nt: TGTGCCAGCAGTAATAGGGGGAATGGGGGAACTGAAGCTTTCTTT; CDR3aa: CASSNRGNGGTEAFF
abundance: .; j_gene: TRBJ2-5; d_gene: TRBD2; len: 17; v_gene: TRBV7-9; CDR3nt: TGTGCCAGCAGCCACTTCGGACTAGCGACTCCTCAAGAGACCCAGTACTTC; CDR3aa: CASSHFGLATPQETQYF
abundance: .; j_gene: TRBJ2-7; d_gene: .; len: 14; v_gene: TRBV28; CDR3nt: TGTGCCAGCAGTTCCATACAGGGATACCACGAGCAGTACTTC; CDR3aa: CASSSIQGYHEQYF
abundance: .; j_gene: TRBJ2-5; d_gene: .; len: 18; v_gene: TRBV5-1; CDR3nt: TGCGCCAGCAGCTTGCAGTTACTGGGGAGAGATGAACAAGAGACCCAGTACTTC; CDR3aa: CASSLQLLGRDEQETQYF
abundance: .; j_gene: TRBJ2-7; d_gene: TRBD2; len: 13; v_gene: TRBV5-1; CDR3nt: TGCGCCAGCAGCTGGCGGGAGGGGGCCGAGCAGTACTTC; CDR3aa: CASSWREGAEQYF
abundance: .; j_gene: TRBJ2-7; d_gene: TRBD2; len: 16; v_gene: TRBV28; CDR3nt: TGTGCCAGCAGTCGGATGGGGGCTAGCGGGAGGGACGAGCAGTACTTC; CDR3aa: CASSRMGASGRDEQYF
abundance: .; j_gene: TRBJ2-1; d_gene: .; len: 16; v_gene: TRBV6-5; CDR3nt: TGTGCCAGCAGTTCCGGACCGTCGAGCTCCTACAATGAGCAGTTCTTC; CDR3aa: CASSSGPSSSYNEQFF
abundance: .; j_gene: TRBJ2-2; d_gene: .; len: 16; v_gene: TRBV2; CDR3nt: TGTGCCAGCAGTATCCTAGGCCCGCTTAACACCGGGGAGCTGTTTTTT; CDR3aa: CASSILGPLNTGELFF
abundance: .; j_gene: TRBJ2-5; d_gene: .; len: 15; v_gene: TRBV11-2; CDR3nt: TGTGCCAGCAGCTCCACCCGGGTGGGGCGAGAGACCCAGTACTTC; CDR3aa: CASSSTRVGRETQYF
abundance: .; j_gene: TRBJ2-3; d_gene: .; len: 13; v_gene: TRBV5-6; CDR3nt: TGTGCCAGCAGCCCCCGCGGCATCGATACGCAGTATTTT; CDR3aa: CASSPRGIDTQYF
abundance: .; j_gene: TRBJ1-5; d_gene: .; len: 11; v_gene: TRBV12-5; CDR3nt: TGTGCTAGTGGTTTCTCGGAGCCCCAGCATTTT; CDR3aa: CASGFSEPQHF
abundance: .; j_gene: TRBJ2-1; d_gene: .; len: 13; v_gene: TRBV19; CDR3nt: TGTGCCAGTAGTATAGGTGGGGACAATGAGCAGTTCTTC; CDR3aa: CASSIGGDNEQFF
abundance: .; j_gene: TRBJ2-3; d_gene: TRBD2; len: 18; v_gene: TRBV27; CDR3nt: TGTGCCAGCAGCAAACTCCCCGGGACTAGCGGGAGTTACCCTGGTGGGTATTTT; CDR3aa: CASSKLPGTSGSYPGGYF
abundance: .; j_gene: TRBJ2-7; d_gene: .; len: 13; v_gene: TRBV7-2; CDR3nt: TGTGCCAGCCGGGGACCGAGCTCCTACGAGCAGTACTTC; CDR3aa: CASRGPSSYEQYF
abundance: .; j_gene: TRBJ1-4; d_gene: TRBD1; len: 16; v_gene: TRBV7-9; CDR3nt: TGTGCCAGCAGCCCGGGACAGGGGGCAACTAATGAAAAACTGTTTTTT; CDR3aa: CASSPGQGATNEKLFF
abundance: .; j_gene: TRBJ2-5; d_gene: .; len: 16; v_gene: TRBV15; CDR3nt: TGTGCCACCAGCATCCCTCGAGGGGGGTCCCAAGAGACCCAGTACTTC; CDR3aa: CATSIPRGGSQETQYF
abundance: .; j_gene: TRBJ2-3; d_gene: .; len: 17; v_gene: TRBV4-2; CDR3nt: TGTGCCAGCAGCCATTCACGGGACTCACCCCCCTTTGGTACGCAGTATTTT; CDR3aa: CASSHSRDSPPFGTQYF